This T cell receptor beta chain came from a study of graft-versus-host responses after intestinal transplantation. In the study overall: Anti-thymocyte globulin induction preceded roughly 3 years of tacrolimus and steroid maintenance in all recipients.

TCRdb's table, derived via immunoSEQ multiplex PCR, lists solely in-frame clones and lacks some. The sample lists more than 12,000 clones, 67% occurring once. Trimming stripped 5 bases from V and 7 bases from J, with 12 bases between. CDR3 length: 14 residues. Germline V CDR1 and CDR2: MNHNS, SASEGT. Graft material was processed, releasing intraepithelial and lamina propria lymphocytes. The sample consisted of ileum tissue, taken just under 700 days after intestinal transplantation. This clonotype originated in a human patient who received an intestinal transplant, so some T cells may come from the graft donor. This chain connects TRBV6-1 to TRBJ1-6; D remains ambiguous. CDR3 sequence: CASSREQTNSPLHF. In nucleotides, the CDR3 is TGTGCCAGCAGTCGTGAACAGACGAATTCACCCCTCCACTTT.